This T cell receptor (beta chain) was captured by sequencing in a study of blood T cell repertoires in COVID-19. Study at large: Sites across the United States, Italy and Spain contributed samples from acute and convalescent COVID-19. PBMCs, B-cell-depleted T cells, or T cells were the source of the cDNA or gDNA that made up the material.

This clone occurred once. Authors' methods: Cell counts per sample came from amplifying reference gene primers. Here immunoSEQ multiplex PCR was the method, and the copy in TCRdb shows in-frame clones only, minus some. The D gene and trimming were derived from the DNA, and the V and J assignments and clone size from that table. The table includes approximately 120,000 clones, around 80% detected once. Sequencing was carried out using peripheral blood. The sequence derives from a human donor in a cohort sampled during active or convalescent COVID-19.

The CDR3 DNA sequence: TGTGCCAGCTGCCCGATCGACAGGGTCTTCACCGGGGAGCTGTTTTTT. This encodes CASCPIDRVFTGELFF. The chain recombines TRBV5-8 with TRBJ2-2, with 7 bases matching TRBD1. Germline V gives CDR1 SGHTS, CDR2 YDEGEE. V dropped 7 bases and J dropped 4; count of bases not matched to a gene: 13. This CDR3 has 16 amino acids.